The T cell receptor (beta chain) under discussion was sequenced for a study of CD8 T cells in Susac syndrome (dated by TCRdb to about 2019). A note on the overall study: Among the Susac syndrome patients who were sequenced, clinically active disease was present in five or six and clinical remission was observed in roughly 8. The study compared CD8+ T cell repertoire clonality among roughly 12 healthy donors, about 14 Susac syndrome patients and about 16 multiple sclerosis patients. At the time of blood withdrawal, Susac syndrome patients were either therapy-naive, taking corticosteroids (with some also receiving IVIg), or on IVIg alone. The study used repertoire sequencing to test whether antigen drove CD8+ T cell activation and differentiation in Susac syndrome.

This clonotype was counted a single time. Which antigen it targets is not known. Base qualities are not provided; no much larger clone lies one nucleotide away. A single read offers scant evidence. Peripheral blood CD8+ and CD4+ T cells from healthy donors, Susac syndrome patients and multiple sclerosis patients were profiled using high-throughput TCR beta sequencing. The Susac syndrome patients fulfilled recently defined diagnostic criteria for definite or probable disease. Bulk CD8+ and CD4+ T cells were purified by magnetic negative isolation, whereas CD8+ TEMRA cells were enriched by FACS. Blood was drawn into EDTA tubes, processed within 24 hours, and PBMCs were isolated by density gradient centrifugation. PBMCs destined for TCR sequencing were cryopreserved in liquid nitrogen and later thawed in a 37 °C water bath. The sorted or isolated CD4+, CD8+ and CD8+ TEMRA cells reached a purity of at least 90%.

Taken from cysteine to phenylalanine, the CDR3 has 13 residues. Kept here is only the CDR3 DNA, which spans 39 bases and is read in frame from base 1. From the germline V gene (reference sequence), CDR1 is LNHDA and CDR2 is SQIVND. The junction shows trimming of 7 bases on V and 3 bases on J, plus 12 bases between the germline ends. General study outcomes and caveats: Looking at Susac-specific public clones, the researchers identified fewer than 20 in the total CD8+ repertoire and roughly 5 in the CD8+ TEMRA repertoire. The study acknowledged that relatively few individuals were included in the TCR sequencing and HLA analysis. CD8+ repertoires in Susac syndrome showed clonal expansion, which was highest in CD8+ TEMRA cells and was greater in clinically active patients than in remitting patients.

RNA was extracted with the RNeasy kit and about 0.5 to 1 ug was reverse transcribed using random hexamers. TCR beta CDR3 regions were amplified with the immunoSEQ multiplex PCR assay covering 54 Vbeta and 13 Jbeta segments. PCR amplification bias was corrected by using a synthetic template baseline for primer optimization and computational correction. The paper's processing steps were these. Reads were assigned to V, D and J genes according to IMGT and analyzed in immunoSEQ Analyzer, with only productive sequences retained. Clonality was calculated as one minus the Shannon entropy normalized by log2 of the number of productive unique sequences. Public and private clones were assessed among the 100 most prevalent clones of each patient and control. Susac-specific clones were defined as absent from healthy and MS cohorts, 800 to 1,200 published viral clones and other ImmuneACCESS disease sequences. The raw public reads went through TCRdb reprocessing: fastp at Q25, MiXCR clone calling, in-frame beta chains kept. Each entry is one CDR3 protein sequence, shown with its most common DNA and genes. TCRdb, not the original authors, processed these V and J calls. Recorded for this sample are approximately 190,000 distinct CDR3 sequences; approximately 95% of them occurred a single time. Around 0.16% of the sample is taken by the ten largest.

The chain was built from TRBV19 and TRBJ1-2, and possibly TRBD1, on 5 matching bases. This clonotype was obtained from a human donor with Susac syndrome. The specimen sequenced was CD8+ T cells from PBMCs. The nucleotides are TGTGCCAGTACCATTGGCAGGGACTATGGCTACACCTTC. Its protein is CASTIGRDYGYTF. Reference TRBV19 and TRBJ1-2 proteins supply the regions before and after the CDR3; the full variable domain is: DGGITQSPKYLFRKEGQNVTLSCEQNLNHDAMYWYRQDPGQGLRLIYYSQIVNDFQKGDIAEGYSVSREKKESFPLTVTSAQKNPTAFYLCASTIGRDYGYTFGSGTRLTVV.